The 23 T cell receptor beta chains below come from one sample, sequenced in a study of CD8 T cells in Susac syndrome. RNA totalling roughly 0.45 to 1 ug underwent reverse transcription with random hexamers. TCRdb fed the immunoSEQ multiplex PCR reads into MiXCR, producing one record per CDR3 protein. Here the sample spans about 110,000 distinct CDR3 sequences, roughly 97% being singletons. The source material was CD4+ T cells from PBMCs. The receptor set was obtained from a human donor in good health.

The genes are TRBV18 and TRBJ2-7; 7 bases are shared with TRBD1. J lost 7 bases, V lost 3 bases, and 12 bases had no gene match. CDR1 and CDR2 (germline): KGHSH, LQKENI. This CDR3 region has 15 residues. The CDR3 nucleotides read TGTGCCAGCTCACCTCTTCAGGGGGATCCCGTAGAGCAGTACTTC. This encodes CASSPLQGDPVEQYF.

The chain is built from TRBV3-1 and TRBJ2-7; weak D call: TRBD2 (6 bases). The CDR3 is 16 amino acids. CDR1 and CDR2 from the germline V gene are LGHDT and YNNKEL (reference sequence). Deletions cut 1 base from V and 2 bases from J, with 15 bases between. The DNA of the CDR3 is TGTGCCAGCAGCCAAGTATTGTGGGAGGAGGCCTACGAGCAGTACTTC. Protein: CASSQVLWEEAYEQYF.

The V and J genes are TRBV4-1 and TRBJ2-5; 7 positions agree with TRBD2. V shed 0 bases, J shed 7 bases, and the junction held 11 bases outside the gene matches. Germline CDR1 is MGHRA and CDR2 is YSYEKL. The CDR3 loop spans 16 amino acids. The CDR3 protein is CASSQEPGLPTGTQYF. The CDR3 nucleotides are TGCGCCAGCAGCCAAGAACCGGGACTACCCACGGGGACCCAGTACTTC.

The count of this clonotype is one. This sequence joins TRBV9 and TRBJ2-7; TRBD1 or TRBD2 may be the D gene (5 bases each). Germline lookup yields CDR1 SGDLS and CDR2 YYNGEE. Trimming removed 3 bases at V and 6 bases at J, with 19 bases between. This CDR3 spans 15 amino acids. This CDR3 reads CASSGGRSTRAEQYF. The CDR3 DNA is TGTGCCAGCAGCGGGGGACGTTCGACCCGGGCCGAGCAGTACTTC. Looking up the rest from reference TRBV9 and TRBJ2-7 gives the full variable domain: DSGVTQTPKHLITATGQRVTLRCSPRSGDLSVYWYQQSLDQGLQFLIQYYNGEERAKGNILERFSAQQFPDLHSELNLSSLELGDSALYFCASSGGRSTRAEQYFGPGTRLTVT.

The genes are TRBV12-3 or TRBV12-4 and TRBJ1-3; the match to TRBD1 covers 7 bases. The CDR3 covers 14 residues. J gave up 7 bases and V 5 bases, and 8 bases lay outside the gene matches. The CDR3 DNA is TGTGCCAGCAGTCCCTCCGCAGGGGGGAACACCATATATTTT. Encoded protein: CASSPSAGGNTIYF.

The chain links TRBV6-2 or TRBV6-3 to TRBJ2-7; 7 bases align to TRBD2. J gave up 4 bases and V 5 bases, and 11 bases lay outside the gene matches. The germline V gene has CDR1 MNHEY and CDR2 SVGEGT. The CDR3 runs 15 residues. As DNA, the CDR3 is TGTGCCAGCAGTCCCCGTTCGCTAGCGGTTTACGAGCAGTACTTC. Its translation is CASSPRSLAVYEQYF.

The rearrangement uses TRBV20-1 and TRBJ2-4; a possible D gene is TRBD1 (6 bases). The CDR3 runs 13 residues. With 2 bases removed from V and 2 bases from J, the gap between germline ends came to 7 bases. Germline CDR1 DFQATT, CDR2 SNEGSKA (reference sequence). The CDR3 here is CSARQGSKNIQYF. CDR3 nucleotide sequence: TGCAGTGCTAGACAGGGGTCCAAAAACATTCAGTACTTC.

The chain combines TRBV13 with TRBJ1-2; D is uncertain. There are 14 residues in the CDR3. In germline, CDR1 is PRHDT, CDR2 FYEKMQ (reference sequence). V was cut by 1 base and J by 3 bases, with 9 bases left in between. The CDR3 region is CASSLDRQHYGYTF. In DNA form, the CDR3 reads TGTGCCAGCAGCTTAGATCGGCAGCACTATGGCTACACCTTC.

This sequence joins TRBV7-2 and TRBJ2-5; no reliable D call. The length of the CDR3 is 14 residues. V shed 1 base and J shed 7 bases, with 13 bases lying between them. The V gene's germline CDR1 is SGHTA and CDR2 FQGNSA. The CDR3 nucleotides read TGTGCCAGCAGCTTAGGATCGAAGATATGGACCCAGTACTTC. It translates to CASSLGSKIWTQYF.

The V call is TRBV5-1, the J call TRBJ1-1; no clear D. The CDR3 consists of 15 residues. Germline values: CDR1 SGHRS, CDR2 YFSETQ. V lost 2 bases and J 1 base, leaving 12 bases between the germline ends. The CDR3 loop is CASSFSGSENTEAFF. Here the CDR3 DNA reads TGCGCCAGCAGCTTCTCGGGGTCAGAGAACACTGAAGCTTTCTTT.

The V gene is TRBV7-2, the J gene TRBJ2-1; 10 nucleotides agree with TRBD2. CDR3 length: 18 amino acids. CDR1 is SGHTA and CDR2 is FQGNSA in the germline V gene. The V and J ends lost 5 bases and 6 bases, in that order; junction bases with no gene match: 16. The CDR3 reads CASSPPILGLANSNEQFF. The CDR3 DNA follows: TGTGCCAGCAGCCCCCCAATACTGGGACTAGCGAATAGCAATGAGCAGTTCTTC.

This rearrangement joins TRBV6-2 or TRBV6-3 to TRBJ1-5; tentatively, D is TRBD1 (5 bases). Germline CDR1 is MNHEY and CDR2 is SVGEGT. The V and J ends lost 5 bases and 3 bases respectively, with 11 bases between them. The CDR3 contains 14 residues. The CDR3 is CASSTGGDNQPQHF. The CDR3 DNA follows: TGTGCCAGCAGTACCGGGGGGGACAATCAGCCCCAGCATTTT.

J is TRBJ1-1 and V is TRBV30, with unresolved D. The CDR3 contains 12 residues. The germline V and J ends were trimmed by 3 bases and 1 base, with 6 bases remaining between them. Germline V gives CDR1 GTSNPN, CDR2 SVGIG (reference sequence). In DNA, the CDR3 is TGTGCCTGGAGAACCAAGAACACTGAAGCTTTCTTT. It is translated as CAWRTKNTEAFF.

In regard to this clonotype: A junction end diverges from the germline sequence, so it may reflect a read error. This rearrangement joins TRBV19 to TRBJ2-6; 8 nucleotides agree with TRBD1. Looked up from germline, CDR1 is LNHDA and CDR2 is SQIVND (reference sequence). The CDR3 loop spans 17 amino acids. DNA for the CDR3: TGTGCCAGCTCGGCTGGACAGGGCACTTCTGGGGCCAACGTCCTGACCTTC. Translating it yields CASSAGQGTSGANVLTF.

The chain joins TRBV7-9 to TRBJ2-1, with TRBD1 matching 7 bases. The V gene's germline CDR1 is SEHNR and CDR2 FQNEAQ (reference sequence). CDR3 length: 14 amino acids. Trimming removed 2 bases from V and 12 bases from J; junction bases left unmatched: 10. CDR3 sequence reads: CASSLMERTGGQFF. DNA for the CDR3: TGTGCCAGCAGCTTAATGGAGAGGACAGGCGGGCAGTTCTTC.

V and J are TRBV14 and TRBJ2-7; TRBD2 matches at 8 bases. Trimming at V came to 1 base and at J to 3 bases, leaving 8 bases not matched to a gene. Germline-derived CDR1 and CDR2 are SGHDN and FVKESK. CDR3 length: 16 amino acids. The CDR3 is CASSQGGRGGLYEQYF. CDR3 DNA: TGTGCCAGCAGCCAAGGAGGCCGGGGGGGCCTCTACGAGCAGTACTTC.

The gene calls are TRBV12-3 or TRBV12-4 and TRBJ2-3; the match to TRBD1 covers 7 bases. Trimming at V came to 5 bases and at J to 5 bases, leaving 13 bases not matched to a gene. CDR3 size: 16 residues. Written as DNA, the CDR3 is TGTGCCAGCAGTAGCCGGGTACAGGGGATTAAAGATACGCAGTATTTT. It translates to CASSSRVQGIKDTQYF.

V usage is TRBV5-6 and J usage is TRBJ1-3; 8 bases are shared with TRBD1. Germline trimming cut 2 bases from V and 0 bases from J; bases unmatched to any gene: 7. Per germline, CDR1 SGHDT and CDR2 YYEEEE. This CDR3 contains 17 residues. CDR3 nucleotide sequence: TGTGCCAGCAGCTTCCGGACAGGGACCGGCTCTGGAAACACCATATATTTT. This codes for CASSFRTGTGSGNTIYF.

The chain joins TRBV20-1 to TRBJ2-1, with D uncertain. In germline, CDR1 is DFQATT, CDR2 SNEGSKA (reference sequence). CDR3 length: 11 amino acids. The ends were cut back, 2 bases at V and 5 bases at J, with 4 bases in the middle. This chain's CDR3 is CSARRDNEQFF. The CDR3 DNA follows: TGCAGTGCTAGAAGGGACAATGAGCAGTTCTTC.

The V call is TRBV2, the J call TRBJ1-1; TRBD1 matches 7 bases. This CDR3 is built from 10 residues. Germline assignment: CDR1 SNHLY and CDR2 FYNNEI. The V segment lost 6 bases and the J segment 11 bases; nucleotides outside the gene matches: 3. The CDR3 is CASRYRGAFF. The CDR3 DNA is TGTGCCAGCAGATACAGGGGTGCTTTCTTT.

The chain joins TRBV5-1 to TRBJ2-1, with TRBD1 matching 8 bases. Germline CDR1 and CDR2: SGHRS and YFSETQ. The CDR3 runs to 17 residues. V was pared by 1 base and J by 0 bases, with 6 bases of the junction left unmatched. The CDR3 bases are TGCGCCAGCAGCTTGCCCCGGACAGGGAGCTCCTACAATGAGCAGTTCTTC. Translating it yields CASSLPRTGSSYNEQFF.

The chain joins TRBV20-1 to TRBJ1-1, with a possible D match to TRBD1 (5 bases). V was cut by 5 bases and J by 4 bases, with 11 bases left in between. The CDR3 loop spans 12 amino acids. Per the germline V gene, CDR1 is DFQATT and CDR2 is SNEGSKA (reference sequence). The CDR3 sequence: CSALPGATEAFF. The CDR3 nucleotides read TGCAGTGCTTTACCTGGGGCCACTGAAGCTTTCTTT.

The rearrangement uses TRBV7-2 and TRBJ2-4; 8 positions agree with TRBD1. In germline, CDR1 is SGHTA, CDR2 FQGNSA. Unmatched junction bases numbered 10, after V lost 5 bases and J lost 4 bases. The CDR3 has 16 amino acids. This CDR3 is CASSHTRTGSKNIQYF. In nucleotides, the CDR3 is TGTGCCAGCAGCCATACAAGGACAGGGAGTAAAAACATTCAGTACTTC. The complete variable domain, with remaining parts taken from reference TRBV7-2 and TRBJ2-4, reads GAGVSQSPSNKVTEKGKDVELRCDPISGHTALYWYRQSLGQGLEFLIYFQGNSAPDKSGLPSDRFSAERTGGSVSTLTIQRTQQEDSAVYLCASSHTRTGSKNIQYFGAGTRLSVL.